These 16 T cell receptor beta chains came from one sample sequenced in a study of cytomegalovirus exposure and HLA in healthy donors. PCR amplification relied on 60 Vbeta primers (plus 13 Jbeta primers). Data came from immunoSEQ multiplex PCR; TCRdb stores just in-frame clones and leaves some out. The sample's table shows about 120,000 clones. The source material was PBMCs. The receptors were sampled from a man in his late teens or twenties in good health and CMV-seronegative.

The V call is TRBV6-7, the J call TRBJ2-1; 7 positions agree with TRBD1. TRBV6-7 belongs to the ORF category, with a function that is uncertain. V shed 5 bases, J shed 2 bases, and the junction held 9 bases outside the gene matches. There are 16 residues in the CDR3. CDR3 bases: TGTGCCAGCAGTAATCAGACAGGGACGACCTACAATGAGCAGTTCTTC. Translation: CASSNQTGTTYNEQFF.

DNA for the CDR3: TGCAGCGTACCCAGTCCCCCACTAGTTCGTGAGCAGTTCTTC. This translates into CSVPSPPLVREQFF. The V and J genes are TRBV29-1 and TRBJ2-1; perhaps TRBD2 as D (5 bases). Between the trimmed V and J ends, which lost 6 bases and 9 bases, there was a span of 21 bases. This CDR3 comprises 14 residues. Germline V lookup: CDR1 SQVTM, CDR2 ANQGSEA.

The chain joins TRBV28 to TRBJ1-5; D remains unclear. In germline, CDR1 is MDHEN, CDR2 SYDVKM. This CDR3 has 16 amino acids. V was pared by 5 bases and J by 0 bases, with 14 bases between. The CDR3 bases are TGTGCCAGCAGTAATAGCGTCAGGTATAGCAATCAGCCCCAGCATTTT. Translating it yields CASSNSVRYSNQPQHF.

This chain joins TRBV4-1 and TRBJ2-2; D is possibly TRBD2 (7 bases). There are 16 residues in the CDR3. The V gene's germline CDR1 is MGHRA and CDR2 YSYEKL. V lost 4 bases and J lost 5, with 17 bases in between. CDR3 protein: CASSPPAGAKTGELFF. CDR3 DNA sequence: TGCGCCAGCAGCCCCCCCGCGGGGGCAAAAACCGGGGAGCTGTTTTTT.

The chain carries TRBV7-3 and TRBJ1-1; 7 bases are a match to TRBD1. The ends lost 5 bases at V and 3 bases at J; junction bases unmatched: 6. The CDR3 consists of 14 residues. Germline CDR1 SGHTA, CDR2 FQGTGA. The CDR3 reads CASSLRGYDTEAFF. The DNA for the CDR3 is TGTGCCAGCAGCCTCAGGGGGTATGACACTGAAGCTTTCTTT.

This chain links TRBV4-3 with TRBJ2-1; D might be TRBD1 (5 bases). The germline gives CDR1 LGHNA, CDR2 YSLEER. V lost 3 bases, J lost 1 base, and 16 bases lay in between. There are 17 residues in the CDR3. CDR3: CASSQTFATASYNEQFF. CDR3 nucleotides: TGCGCCAGCAGCCAGACGTTTGCGACAGCGTCCTACAATGAGCAGTTCTTC.

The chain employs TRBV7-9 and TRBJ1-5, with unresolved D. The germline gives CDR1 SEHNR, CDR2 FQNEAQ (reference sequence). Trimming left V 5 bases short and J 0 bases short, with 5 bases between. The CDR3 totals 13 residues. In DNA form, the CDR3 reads TGTGCCAGCAGCCCGTATAGCAATCAGCCCCAGCATTTT. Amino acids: CASSPYSNQPQHF.

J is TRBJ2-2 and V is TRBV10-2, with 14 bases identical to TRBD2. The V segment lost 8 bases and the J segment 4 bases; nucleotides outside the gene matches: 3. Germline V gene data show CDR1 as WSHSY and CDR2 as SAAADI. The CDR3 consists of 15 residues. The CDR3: CASQGLAGATGELFF. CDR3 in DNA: TGCGCCAGCCAGGGACTAGCGGGGGCCACCGGGGAGCTGTTTTTT.

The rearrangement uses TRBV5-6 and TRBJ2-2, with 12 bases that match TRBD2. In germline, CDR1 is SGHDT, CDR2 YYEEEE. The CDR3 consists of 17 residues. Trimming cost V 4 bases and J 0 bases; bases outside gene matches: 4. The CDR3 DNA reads TGTGCCAGCAGCCCTGGACTAGCGGGGTCGAACACCGGGGAGCTGTTTTTT. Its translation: CASSPGLAGSNTGELFF. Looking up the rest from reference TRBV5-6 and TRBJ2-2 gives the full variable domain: DAGVTQSPTHLIKTRGQQVTLRCSPKSGHDTVSWYQQALGQGPQFIFQYYEEEERQRGNFPDRFSGHQFPNYSSELNVNALLLGDSALYLCASSPGLAGSNTGELFFGEGSRLTVL.

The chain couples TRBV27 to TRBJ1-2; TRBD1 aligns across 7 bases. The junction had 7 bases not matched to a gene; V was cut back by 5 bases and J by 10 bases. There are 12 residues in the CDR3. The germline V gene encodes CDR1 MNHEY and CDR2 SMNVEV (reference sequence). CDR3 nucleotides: TGTGCCAGCAGTCCAACCGGGACAGTCTACACCTTC. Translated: CASSPTGTVYTF.

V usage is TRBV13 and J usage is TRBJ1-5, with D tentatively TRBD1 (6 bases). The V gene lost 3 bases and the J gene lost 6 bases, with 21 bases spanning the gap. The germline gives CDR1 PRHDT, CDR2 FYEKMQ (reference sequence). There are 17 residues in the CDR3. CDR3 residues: CASSFGARGREGQPQHF. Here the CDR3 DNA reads TGTGCCAGCAGCTTTGGTGCGAGGGGGAGGGAGGGTCAGCCCCAGCATTTT.

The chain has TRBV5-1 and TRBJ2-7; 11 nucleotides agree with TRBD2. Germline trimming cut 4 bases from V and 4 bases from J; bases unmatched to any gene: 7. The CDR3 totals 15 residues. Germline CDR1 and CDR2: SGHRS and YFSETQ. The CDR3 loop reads CASSHSGTSGYEQYF. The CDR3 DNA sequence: TGCGCCAGCAGCCACTCCGGGACTAGCGGTTACGAGCAGTACTTC.

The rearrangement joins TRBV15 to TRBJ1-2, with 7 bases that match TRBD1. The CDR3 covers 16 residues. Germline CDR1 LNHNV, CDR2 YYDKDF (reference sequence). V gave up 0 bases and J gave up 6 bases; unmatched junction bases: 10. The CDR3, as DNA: TGTGCCACCAGCAGAGATCTGGGACAGATGGGGCATGGCTACACCTTC. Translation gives CATSRDLGQMGHGYTF. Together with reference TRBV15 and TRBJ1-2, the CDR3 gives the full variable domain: DAMVIQNPRYQVTQFGKPVTLSCSQTLNHNVMYWYQQKSSQAPKLLFHYYDKDFNNEADTPDNFQSRRPNTSFCFLDIRSPGLGDTAMYLCATSRDLGQMGHGYTFGSGTRLTVV.

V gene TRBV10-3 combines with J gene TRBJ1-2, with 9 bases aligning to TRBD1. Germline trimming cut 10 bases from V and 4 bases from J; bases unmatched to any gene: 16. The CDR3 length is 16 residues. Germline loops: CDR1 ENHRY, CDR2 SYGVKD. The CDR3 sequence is CATTGWDRAGSYGYTF. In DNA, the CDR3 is TGTGCCACCACAGGGTGGGACAGGGCGGGGAGCTATGGCTACACCTTC.

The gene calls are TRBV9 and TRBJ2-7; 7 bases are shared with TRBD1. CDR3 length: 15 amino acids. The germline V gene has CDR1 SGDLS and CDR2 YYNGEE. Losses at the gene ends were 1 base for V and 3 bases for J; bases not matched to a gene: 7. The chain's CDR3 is CASSVSTGAYYEQYF. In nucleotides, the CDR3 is TGTGCCAGCAGCGTAAGCACAGGGGCTTACTACGAGCAGTACTTC. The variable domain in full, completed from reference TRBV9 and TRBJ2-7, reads DSGVTQTPKHLITATGQRVTLRCSPRSGDLSVYWYQQSLDQGLQFLIQYYNGEERAKGNILERFSAQQFPDLHSELNLSSLELGDSALYFCASSVSTGAYYEQYFGPGTRLTVT.

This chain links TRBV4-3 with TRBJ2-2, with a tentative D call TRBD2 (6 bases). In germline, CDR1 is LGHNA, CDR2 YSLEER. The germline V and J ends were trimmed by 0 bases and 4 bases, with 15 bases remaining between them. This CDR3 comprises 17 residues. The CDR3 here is CASSQDSGAGPTGELFF. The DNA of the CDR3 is TGCGCCAGCAGCCAAGATTCAGGAGCGGGCCCCACCGGGGAGCTGTTTTTT.